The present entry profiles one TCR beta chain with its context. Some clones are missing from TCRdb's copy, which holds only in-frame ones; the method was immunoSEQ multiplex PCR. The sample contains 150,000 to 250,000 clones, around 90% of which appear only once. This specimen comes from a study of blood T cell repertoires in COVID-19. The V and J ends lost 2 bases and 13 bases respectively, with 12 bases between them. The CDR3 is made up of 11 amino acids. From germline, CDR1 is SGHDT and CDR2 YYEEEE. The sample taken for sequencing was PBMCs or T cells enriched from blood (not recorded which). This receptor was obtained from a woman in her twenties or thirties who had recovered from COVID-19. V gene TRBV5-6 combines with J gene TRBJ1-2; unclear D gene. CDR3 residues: CASSFVNIVTF. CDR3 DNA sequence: TGTGCCAGCAGCTTTGTGAACATTGTCACCTTC.